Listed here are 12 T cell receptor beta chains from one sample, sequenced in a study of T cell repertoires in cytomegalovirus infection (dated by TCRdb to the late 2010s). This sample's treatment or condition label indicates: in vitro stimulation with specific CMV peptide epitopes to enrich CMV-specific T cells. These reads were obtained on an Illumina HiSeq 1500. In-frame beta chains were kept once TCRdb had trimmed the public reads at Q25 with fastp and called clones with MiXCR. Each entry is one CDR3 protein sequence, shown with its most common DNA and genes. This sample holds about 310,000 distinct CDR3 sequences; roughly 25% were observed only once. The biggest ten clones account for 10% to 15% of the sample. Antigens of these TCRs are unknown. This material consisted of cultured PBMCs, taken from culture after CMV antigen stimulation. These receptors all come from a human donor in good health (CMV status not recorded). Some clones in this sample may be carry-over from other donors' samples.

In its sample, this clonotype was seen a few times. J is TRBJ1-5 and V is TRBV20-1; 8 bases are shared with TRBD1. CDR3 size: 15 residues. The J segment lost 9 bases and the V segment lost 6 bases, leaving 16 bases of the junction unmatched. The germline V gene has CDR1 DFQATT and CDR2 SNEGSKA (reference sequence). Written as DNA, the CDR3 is TGCAGTGCCGGGGACAGGCAGACGGCGGGATCGCCCCAGCATTTT. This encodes CSAGDRQTAGSPQHF.

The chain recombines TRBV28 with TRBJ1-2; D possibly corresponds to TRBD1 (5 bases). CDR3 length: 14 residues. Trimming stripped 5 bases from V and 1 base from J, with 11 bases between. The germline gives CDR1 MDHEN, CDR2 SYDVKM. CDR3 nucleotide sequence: TGTGCCAGCAGTCTACTGACAGTTAACTATGGCTACACCTTC. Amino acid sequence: CASSLLTVNYGYTF.

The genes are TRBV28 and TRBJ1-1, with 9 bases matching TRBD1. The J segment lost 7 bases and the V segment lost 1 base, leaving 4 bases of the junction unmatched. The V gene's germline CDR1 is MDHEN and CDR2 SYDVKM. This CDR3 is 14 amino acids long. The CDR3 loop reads CASSLSGTGFEAFF. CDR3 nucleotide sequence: TGTGCCAGCAGTTTATCCGGGACAGGGTTTGAAGCTTTCTTT.

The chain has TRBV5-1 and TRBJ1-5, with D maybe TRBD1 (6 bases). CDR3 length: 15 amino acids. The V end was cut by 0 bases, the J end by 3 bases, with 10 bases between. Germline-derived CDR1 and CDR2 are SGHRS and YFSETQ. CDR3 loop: CASSLDWDNNQPQHF. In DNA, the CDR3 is TGCGCCAGCAGCTTGGATTGGGACAACAATCAGCCCCAGCATTTT.

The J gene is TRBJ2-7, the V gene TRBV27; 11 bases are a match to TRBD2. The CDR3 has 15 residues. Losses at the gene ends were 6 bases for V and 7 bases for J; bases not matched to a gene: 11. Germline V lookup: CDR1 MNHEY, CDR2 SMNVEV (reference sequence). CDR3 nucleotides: TGTGCCAGCAGCTCCATAGCGGGAGGGCCAGGAGAGCAGTACTTC. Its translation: CASSSIAGGPGEQYF.

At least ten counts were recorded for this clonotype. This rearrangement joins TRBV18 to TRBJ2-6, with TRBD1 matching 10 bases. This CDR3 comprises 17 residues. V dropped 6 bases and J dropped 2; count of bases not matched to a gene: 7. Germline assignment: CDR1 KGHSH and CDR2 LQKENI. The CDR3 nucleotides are TGTGCCAGCTCGCCAGACAGGGGGCTGGCTGGGGCCAACGTCCTGACTTTC. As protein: CASSPDRGLAGANVLTF.

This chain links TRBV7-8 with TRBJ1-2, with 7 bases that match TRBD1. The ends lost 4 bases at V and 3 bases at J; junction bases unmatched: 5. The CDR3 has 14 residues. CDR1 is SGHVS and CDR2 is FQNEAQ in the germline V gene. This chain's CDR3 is CASSSDRKDYGYTF. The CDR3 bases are TGTGCCAGCAGCTCGGACAGGAAGGACTATGGCTACACCTTC.

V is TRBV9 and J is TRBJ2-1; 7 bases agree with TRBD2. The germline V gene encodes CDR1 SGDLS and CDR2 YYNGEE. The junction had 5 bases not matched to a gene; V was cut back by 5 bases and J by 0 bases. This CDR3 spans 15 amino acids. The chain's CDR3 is CASRAGGSSYNEQFF. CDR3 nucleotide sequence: TGTGCCAGCAGAGCTGGCGGGAGCTCCTACAATGAGCAGTTCTTC.

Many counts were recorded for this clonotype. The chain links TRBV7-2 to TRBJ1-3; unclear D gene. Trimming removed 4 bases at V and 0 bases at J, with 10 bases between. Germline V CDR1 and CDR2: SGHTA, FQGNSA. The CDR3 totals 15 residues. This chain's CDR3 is CASSSWASSGNTIYF. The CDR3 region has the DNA TGTGCCAGCAGCTCATGGGCTAGCTCTGGAAACACCATATATTTT.

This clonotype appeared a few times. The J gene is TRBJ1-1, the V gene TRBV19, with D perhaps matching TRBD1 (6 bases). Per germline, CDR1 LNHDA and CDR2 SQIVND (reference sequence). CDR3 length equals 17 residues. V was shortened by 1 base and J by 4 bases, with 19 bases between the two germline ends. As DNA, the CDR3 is TGTGCCAGTAGTATAGTAGGGCCGGGGGCGAGGAGCACTGAAGCTTTCTTT. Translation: CASSIVGPGARSTEAFF. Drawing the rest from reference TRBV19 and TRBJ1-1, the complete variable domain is DGGITQSPKYLFRKEGQNVTLSCEQNLNHDAMYWYRQDPGQGLRLIYYSQIVNDFQKGDIAEGYSVSREKKESFPLTVTSAQKNPTAFYLCASSIVGPGARSTEAFFGQGTRLTVV.

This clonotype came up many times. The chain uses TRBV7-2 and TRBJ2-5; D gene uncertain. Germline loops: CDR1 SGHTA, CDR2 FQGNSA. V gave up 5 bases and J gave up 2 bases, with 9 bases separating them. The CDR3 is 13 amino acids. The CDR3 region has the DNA TGTGCCAGCAGCCGTGGTTATCAAGAGACCCAGTACTTC. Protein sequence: CASSRGYQETQYF. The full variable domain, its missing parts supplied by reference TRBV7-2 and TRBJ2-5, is GAGVSQSPSNKVTEKGKDVELRCDPISGHTALYWYRQSLGQGLEFLIYFQGNSAPDKSGLPSDRFSAERTGGSVSTLTIQRTQQEDSAVYLCASSRGYQETQYFGPGTRLLVL.

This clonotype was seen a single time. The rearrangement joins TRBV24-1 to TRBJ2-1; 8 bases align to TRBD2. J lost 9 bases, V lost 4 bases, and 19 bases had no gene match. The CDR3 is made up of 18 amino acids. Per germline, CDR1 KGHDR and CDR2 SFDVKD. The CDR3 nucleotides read TGTGCCACCAGTGACCGACTCGAAGCAAGCGGGAGAACGGGTGAGCAGTTCTTC. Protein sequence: CATSDRLEASGRTGEQFF.